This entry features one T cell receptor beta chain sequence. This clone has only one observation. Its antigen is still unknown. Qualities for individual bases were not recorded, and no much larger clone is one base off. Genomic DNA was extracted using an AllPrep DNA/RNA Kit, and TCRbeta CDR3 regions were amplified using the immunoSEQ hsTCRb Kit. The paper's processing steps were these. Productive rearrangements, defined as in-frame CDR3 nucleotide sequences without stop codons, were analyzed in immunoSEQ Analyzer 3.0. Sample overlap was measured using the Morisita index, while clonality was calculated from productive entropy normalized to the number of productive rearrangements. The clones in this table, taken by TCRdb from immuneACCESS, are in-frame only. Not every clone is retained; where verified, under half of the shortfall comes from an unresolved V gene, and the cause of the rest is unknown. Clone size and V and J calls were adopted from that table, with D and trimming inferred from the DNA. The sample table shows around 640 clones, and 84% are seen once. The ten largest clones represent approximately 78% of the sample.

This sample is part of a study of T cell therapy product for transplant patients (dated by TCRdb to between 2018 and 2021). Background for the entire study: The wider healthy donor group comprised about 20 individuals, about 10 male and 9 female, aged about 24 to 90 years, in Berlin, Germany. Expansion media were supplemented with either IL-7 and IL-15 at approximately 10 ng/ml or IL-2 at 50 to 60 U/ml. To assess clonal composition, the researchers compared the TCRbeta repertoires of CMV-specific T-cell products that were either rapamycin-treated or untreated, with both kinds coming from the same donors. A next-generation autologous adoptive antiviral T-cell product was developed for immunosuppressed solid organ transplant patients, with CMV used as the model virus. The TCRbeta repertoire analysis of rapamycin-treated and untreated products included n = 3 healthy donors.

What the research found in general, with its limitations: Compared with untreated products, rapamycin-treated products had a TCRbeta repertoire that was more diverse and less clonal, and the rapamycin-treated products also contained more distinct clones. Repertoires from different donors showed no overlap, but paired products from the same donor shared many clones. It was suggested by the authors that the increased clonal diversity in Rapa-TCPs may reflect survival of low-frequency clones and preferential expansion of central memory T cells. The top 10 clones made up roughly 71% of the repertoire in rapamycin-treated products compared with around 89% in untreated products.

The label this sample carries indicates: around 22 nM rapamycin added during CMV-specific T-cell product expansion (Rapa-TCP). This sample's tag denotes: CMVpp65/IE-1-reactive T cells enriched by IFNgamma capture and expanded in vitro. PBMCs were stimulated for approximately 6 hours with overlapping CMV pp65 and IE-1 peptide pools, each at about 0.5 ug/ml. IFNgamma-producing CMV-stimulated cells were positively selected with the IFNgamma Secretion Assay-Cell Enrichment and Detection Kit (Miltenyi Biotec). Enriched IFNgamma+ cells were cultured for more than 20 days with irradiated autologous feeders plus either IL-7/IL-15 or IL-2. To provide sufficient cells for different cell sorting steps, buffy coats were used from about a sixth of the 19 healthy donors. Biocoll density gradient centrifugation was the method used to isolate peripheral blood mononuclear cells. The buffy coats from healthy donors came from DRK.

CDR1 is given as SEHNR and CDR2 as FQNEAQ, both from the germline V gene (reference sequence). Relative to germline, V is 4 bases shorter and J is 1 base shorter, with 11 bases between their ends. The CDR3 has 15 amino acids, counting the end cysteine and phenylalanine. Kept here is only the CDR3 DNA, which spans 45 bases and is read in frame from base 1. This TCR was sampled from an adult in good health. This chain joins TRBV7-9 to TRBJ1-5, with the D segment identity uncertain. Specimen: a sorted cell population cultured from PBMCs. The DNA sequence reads TGTGCCAGCAGCTGGGGAACGGGGAGCAATCAGCCCCAGCATTTT. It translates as CASSWGTGSNQPQHF.